This passage covers 25 T cell receptor beta chains from one sample sequenced in a study of cytomegalovirus exposure and HLA in healthy donors. TCRdb keeps only in-frame clones here, not all; method: immunoSEQ multiplex PCR. The repertoire holds 60,000 or so clones, with just over 90% as singletons. Material for sequencing was PBMCs. The receptors shown here come from a woman aged 18-29 years in good health and CMV-seronegative.

The V and J genes are TRBV5-1 and TRBJ2-1; TRBD2 agrees at 7 bases. The CDR3 has 15 amino acids. Per the germline V gene, CDR1 is SGHRS and CDR2 is YFSETQ. The trim removed 6 bases at V and 6 bases at J, leaving 12 bases unmatched. CDR3 loop: CASTQAGYNPNEQFF. Here the CDR3 DNA reads TGCGCCAGCACCCAAGCGGGATATAATCCCAATGAGCAGTTCTTC.

The chain is built from TRBV29-1 and TRBJ1-4; possibly TRBD1 for D (6 bases). Trimming took 7 bases from V and 0 from J, leaving 9 bases between them. The CDR3 spans 13 residues. Germline-derived CDR1 and CDR2 are SQVTM and ANQGSEA. The CDR3 coding sequence is TGCAGCGGCAGGGGTGCAACTAATGAAAAACTGTTTTTT. Encoded protein: CSGRGATNEKLFF.

V gene TRBV20-1 combines with J gene TRBJ1-2; no reliable D call. Germline CDR1 is DFQATT and CDR2 is SNEGSKA (reference sequence). The CDR3 has 10 residues. The germline V and J ends were trimmed by 6 bases and 8 bases, with 10 bases remaining between them. DNA for the CDR3: TGCAGTGCCGGAGGGAGCGGCTACACCTTC. Protein product: CSAGGSGYTF.

This rearrangement joins TRBV10-3 to TRBJ1-3; 9 bases match TRBD1. CDR3 length: 16 residues. CDR1 and CDR2 from the germline V gene are ENHRY and SYGVKD. J was trimmed by 4 bases and V by 3 bases; bases with no gene match: 7. CDR3 protein: CAISDSGTGSGNTIYF. DNA of the CDR3: TGTGCCATCAGTGATTCAGGGACAGGGTCCGGAAACACCATATATTTT.

This rearrangement joins TRBV2 to TRBJ1-2; 9 nucleotides align to TRBD1. Trimming removed 6 bases from V and 7 bases from J; junction bases left unmatched: 9. The CDR3 is 14 amino acids. Germline CDR1 SNHLY, CDR2 FYNNEI. CDR3 coding DNA: TGTGCCAGCAGGGTGGGACAGGGCAACCTTGGCTACACCTTC. It is translated as CASRVGQGNLGYTF.

The rearrangement joins TRBV19 to TRBJ2-5, with TRBD1 matching 9 bases. The CDR3 length is 15 residues. J was trimmed by 5 bases and V by 5 bases; bases with no gene match: 9. Germline values: CDR1 LNHDA, CDR2 SQIVND (reference sequence). CDR3 nucleotides: TGTGCCAGTAGTTTGGGGACAGGGAGTGTTGAGACCCAGTACTTC. As protein: CASSLGTGSVETQYF.

The chain couples TRBV18 to TRBJ2-7, with TRBD1 matching 8 bases. CDR3 length: 15 amino acids. Germline-derived CDR1 and CDR2 are KGHSH and LQKENI. After removal of 2 bases from V and 10 bases from J, the junction contained 13 bases not matched to a gene. The CDR3 DNA follows: TGTGCCAGCTCACCAAATGTCGGGGGCGGACAGGGACAGTACTTC. It is translated as CASSPNVGGGQGQYF. The whole variable domain, filled in from reference TRBV18 and TRBJ2-7, reads NAGVMQNPRHLVRRRGQEARLRCSPMKGHSHVYWYRQLPEEGLKFMVYLQKENIIDESGMPKERFSAEFPKEGPSILRIQQVVRGDSAAYFCASSPNVGGGQGQYFGPGTRLTVT.

This sequence joins TRBV18 and TRBJ2-1, with D tentatively TRBD1 (5 bases). Looked up from germline, CDR1 is KGHSH and CDR2 is LQKENI. The CDR3 has 15 amino acids. V was shortened by 3 bases and J by 0 bases, with 9 bases between the two germline ends. CDR3 in amino acids: CASSPRALSYNEQFF. The DNA for the CDR3 is TGTGCCAGCTCACCCAGGGCCCTCTCCTACAATGAGCAGTTCTTC.

The CDR3 bases are TGTGCCACCTCGCGAGAATCTGGGGCCAACGTCCTGACTTTC. This codes for CATSRESGANVLTF. The chain links TRBV6-1 to TRBJ2-6, with D unresolved. The ends were cut back, 10 bases at V and 1 base at J, with 11 bases in the middle. The CDR3 runs to 14 residues. Germline values: CDR1 MNHNS, CDR2 SASEGT.

The chain links TRBV11-3 to TRBJ1-6; no definite D call. V lost 1 base, J lost 7 bases, and 17 bases lay in between. This CDR3 has 17 residues. Germline CDR1 SGHNT, CDR2 YENEEA. This CDR3 reads CASSLVGPLTANSPLHF. CDR3 nucleotide sequence: TGTGCCAGCAGCTTAGTGGGCCCGTTGACCGCGAATTCACCCCTCCACTTT. The full variable domain, completed using reference TRBV11-3 and TRBJ1-6, is EAGVVQSPRYKIIEKKQPVAFWCNPISGHNTLYWYLQNLGQGPELLIRYENEEAVDDSQLPKDRFSAERLKGVDSTLKIQPAELGDSAVYLCASSLVGPLTANSPLHFGNGTRLTVT.

The CDR3 region is CASSRRLAGGVEQYF. Written as DNA, the CDR3 is TGTGCCAGCAGCCGAAGACTAGCGGGAGGTGTGGAGCAGTACTTC. The genes are TRBV4-2 and TRBJ2-7, with 13 bases fitting TRBD2. This CDR3 has 15 amino acids. In germline, CDR1 is LGHNA, CDR2 YNFKEQ. V was pared by 4 bases and J by 7 bases, with 7 bases of the junction left unmatched.

The rearrangement uses TRBV5-1 and TRBJ2-7, with D possibly being TRBD1 (7 bases). Trimming shortened V by 0 bases and J by 1 base, and 11 bases separated the two germline ends. Per germline, CDR1 SGHRS and CDR2 YFSETQ. The CDR3 totals 15 residues. CDR3 DNA sequence: TGCGCCAGCAGCTTGGCCCCAGGGGGGTCCTACGAGCAGTACTTC. It codes for CASSLAPGGSYEQYF.

The chain carries TRBV5-1 and TRBJ2-7; 11 bases match TRBD1. Germline CDR1 is SGHRS and CDR2 is YFSETQ. Trimming took 4 bases from V and 3 from J; bases not matched to a gene: 3. The CDR3 totals 14 residues. CDR3: CASSRGQGVYEQYF. The DNA for the CDR3 is TGCGCCAGCAGCAGGGGACAGGGGGTCTACGAGCAGTACTTC.

The chain uses TRBV11-2 and TRBJ2-7; 10 bases agree with TRBD2. Unmatched junction bases numbered 6, after V lost 5 bases and J lost 2 bases. The CDR3 has 15 amino acids. Germline V gives CDR1 SGHAT, CDR2 FQNNGV. CDR3 nucleotide sequence: TGTGCCAGCAGCCCCGGGACTAGCGTAACCTACGAGCAGTACTTC. As protein: CASSPGTSVTYEQYF.

The gene calls are TRBV5-1 and TRBJ2-2, with 8 bases lining up with TRBD1. This CDR3 has 14 residues. V lost 3 bases, J lost 5 bases, and 3 bases stayed unmatched. Germline V gene data show CDR1 as SGHRS and CDR2 as YFSETQ. CDR3 coding DNA: TGCGCCAGCAGCTCGAGGACAGGGACCGGGGAGCTGTTTTTT. The encoded protein is CASSSRTGTGELFF.

The rearrangement joins TRBV14 to TRBJ1-1, with 8 bases identical to TRBD1. J gave up 6 bases and V 3 bases, and 9 bases lay outside the gene matches. The germline gives CDR1 SGHDN, CDR2 FVKESK. This CDR3 has 15 amino acids. The chain's CDR3 is CASSQWRTGQAEAFF. The CDR3 DNA reads as TGTGCCAGCAGCCAGTGGCGGACAGGGCAGGCTGAAGCTTTCTTT. The whole variable domain, remainder taken from reference TRBV14 and TRBJ1-1, is EAGVTQFPSHSVIEKGQTVTLRCDPISGHDNLYWYRRVMGKEIKFLLHFVKESKQDESGMPNNRFLAERTGGTYSTLKVQPAELEDSGVYFCASSQWRTGQAEAFFGQGTRLTVV.

The CDR3 sequence is CASSSMGLPRDTQYF. The CDR3 DNA is TGTGCCAGCAGCTCAATGGGACTTCCAAGGGATACGCAGTATTTT. The V and J genes are TRBV25-1 and TRBJ2-3; tentative D call: TRBD2 (6 bases). V lost 6 bases and J lost 6, with 19 bases in between. CDR1 and CDR2 (germline): MGHDK, SYGVNS. CDR3 length equals 15 residues.

The chain couples TRBV28 to TRBJ1-1; 7 nucleotides agree with TRBD1. CDR1 is MDHEN, CDR2 SYDVKM, per germline. The V gene end was trimmed by 5 bases and the J gene end by 4 bases; junction bases not matched to a gene: 7. CDR3 length: 14 amino acids. The CDR3 DNA follows: TGTGCCAGCAGTCCGTCCCGGGACAGCACTGAAGCTTTCTTT. Protein product: CASSPSRDSTEAFF.

This clone is a singleton in its sample. The gene calls are TRBV27 and TRBJ1-5, with 8 bases aligning to TRBD1. Germline loops: CDR1 MNHEY, CDR2 SMNVEV (reference sequence). With 6 bases clipped from V and 7 bases from J, the junction kept 8 bases outside the gene matches. There are 14 residues in the CDR3. The DNA of the CDR3 is TGTGCCAGCAGGAGTAGACAGGGGAGGCAGCCCCAGCATTTT. It translates to CASRSRQGRQPQHF.

This clone has a single count. This sequence joins TRBV4-1 and TRBJ1-6; D might be TRBD1 (6 bases). In germline, CDR1 is MGHRA, CDR2 YSYEKL. This CDR3 is built from 18 residues. With 0 bases removed from V and 7 bases from J, the gap between germline ends came to 19 bases. The CDR3 region has the DNA TGCGCCAGCAGCCAAGATGGACGGGACATCAGGAGGAATTCACCCCTCCACTTT. The encoded protein is CASSQDGRDIRRNSPLHF.

The chain links TRBV19 to TRBJ2-7; 8 bases agree with TRBD2. The CDR3 spans 14 residues. Germline values: CDR1 LNHDA, CDR2 SQIVND (reference sequence). V shed 5 bases and J 2 bases; nucleotides not matched to a gene: 5. The CDR3 sequence is CASSPTSEPYEQYF. CDR3 in DNA: TGTGCCAGTAGTCCGACTAGCGAGCCCTACGAGCAGTACTTC. Based on the CDR3 plus reference TRBV19 and TRBJ2-7, the full variable domain is DGGITQSPKYLFRKEGQNVTLSCEQNLNHDAMYWYRQDPGQGLRLIYYSQIVNDFQKGDIAEGYSVSREKKESFPLTVTSAQKNPTAFYLCASSPTSEPYEQYFGPGTRLTVT.

The gene calls are TRBV29-1 and TRBJ2-4, with D possibly matching TRBD1 (6 bases). CDR1 is SQVTM and CDR2 is ANQGSEA in the germline V gene. CDR3 length: 12 amino acids. Trimming removed 8 bases from V and 6 bases from J, with 14 bases in between. CDR3 DNA sequence: TGCAGCACTCTGGACAGAGGAAACATTCAGTACTTC. As protein: CSTLDRGNIQYF.

The chain combines TRBV4-1 with TRBJ2-1; 10 nucleotides line up with TRBD2. The germline V gene has CDR1 MGHRA and CDR2 YSYEKL. The CDR3 sequence is 17 residues long. V lost 1 base, J lost 7 bases, and 10 bases stayed unmatched. The CDR3 loop reads CASSQVQLAGPENEQFF. The CDR3 bases are TGCGCCAGCAGCCAAGTGCAACTAGCGGGACCCGAGAATGAGCAGTTCTTC.

CDR3 DNA sequence: TGTGCCAGTACTAATCCGCCGAGCTCCTACGAGCAGTACTTC. Translated, it gives CASTNPPSSYEQYF. The chain links TRBV25-1 to TRBJ2-7; D gene uncertain. This CDR3 is built from 14 residues. CDR1 and CDR2 from the germline V gene are MGHDK and SYGVNS. Trimming took off 9 bases at V and 0 bases at J, with 15 bases between the two ends.

The chain joins TRBV29-1 to TRBJ2-4, with D hard to call. V was clipped by 0 bases and J by 0 bases, with 6 bases between them. The CDR3 length is 14 residues. Germline CDR1 reads SQVTM; CDR2 reads ANQGSEA. CDR3 bases: TGCAGCGTTGAAGACAGATTAGCCAAAAACATTCAGTACTTC. Its protein is CSVEDRLAKNIQYF.